A single sample gave rise to the 4 T cell receptor beta chains below, sequenced in a study of T cell responses to AZD1222 COVID-19 vaccine. Profiling relied on immunoSEQ multiplex PCR, and the TCRdb table lists in-frame clones only, not all of them. Here the sample spans some 120,000 clones, over 75% being singletons. The starting material was peripheral blood, obtained on day 0 of AZD1222 vaccination. These receptors were taken from an adult in good health.

This chain links TRBV27 with TRBJ2-3; TRBD2 agrees at 10 bases. Germline assignment: CDR1 MNHEY and CDR2 SMNVEV (reference sequence). The CDR3 loop spans 18 amino acids. V shed 7 bases and J 2 bases; nucleotides not matched to a gene: 15. CDR3 sequence reads: CASTTTFRTSGPTDTQYF. The CDR3 DNA follows: TGTGCCAGCACCACCACTTTCAGGACTAGCGGTCCCACAGATACGCAGTATTTT.

The J gene is TRBJ2-1, the V gene TRBV15; D tentatively reads TRBD1 or TRBD2 (5 bases each). CDR3 length: 13 residues. Germline-derived CDR1 and CDR2 are LNHNV and YYDKDF (reference sequence). V gave up 1 base and J gave up 15 bases, with 16 bases separating them. The DNA of the CDR3 is TGTGCCACCAGCAGAGGGGGGACCCAAATTTGGTTCTTC. This encodes CATSRGGTQIWFF.

This chain connects TRBV28 to TRBJ1-2; the D gene is possibly TRBD1 (6 bases). The CDR3 is made up of 13 amino acids. CDR1 and CDR2 (germline): MDHEN, SYDVKM. V lost 3 bases and J lost 4, with 9 bases in between. The CDR3, as DNA: TGTGCCAGCAGTTTGGGGGGCGGCTATGGCTACACCTTC. Translating gives CASSLGGGYGYTF.

This chain connects TRBV28 to TRBJ1-2; TRBD1 matches 10 bases. The V segment lost 6 bases and the J segment 4 bases; nucleotides outside the gene matches: 8. Germline loops: CDR1 MDHEN, CDR2 SYDVKM. The CDR3 extends over 15 amino acids. This CDR3 reads CASRGDRGNRYGYTF. In DNA, the CDR3 is TGTGCCAGCAGAGGGGACAGGGGTAATCGCTATGGCTACACCTTC.